This paragraph covers one T cell receptor (beta chain) sequence. Its specificity is not known. This sample is part of a study of cytomegalovirus exposure and HLA in healthy donors. Across the study: A previous analysis identified approximately 110 million unique TCR beta sequences derived from roughly 180 million T cells.

Study outcomes and limitations: Roughly uniform sequencing depth across donors was assumed, possibly incorrectly.

It was with 60 Vbeta and 13 Jbeta primers that the PCR ran. The repertoire was sequenced with immunoSEQ multiplex PCR; TCRdb's copy has only in-frame clones and lacks some. Among about 130,000 clones listed, about 80% were seen once. Sequenced sample: PBMCs. This clonotype originated in a man aged 30 to 45 in good health and CMV-seropositive.

As DNA, the CDR3 is TGCGCCAGCAGCTTCCGCGGACGGGGGGTTTTCGGCGAGCAGTACTTC. Protein sequence: CASSFRGRGVFGEQYF. The V and J genes are TRBV5-1 and TRBJ2-7; 7 bases are shared with TRBD2. Losses at the gene ends were 2 bases for V and 6 bases for J; bases not matched to a gene: 14. The length of the CDR3 is 16 residues. CDR1 and CDR2 (germline): SGHRS, YFSETQ.